This T cell receptor (beta chain) comes out of a study of blood T cells in healthy people across ages. For the study at large: Capture by template switching was about one barcoded beta molecule per two T cells.

For the second PCR, which ran for roughly 6 to 12 cycles, a sample-barcoded 5' primer and a J-beta primer mix were used. MiXCR, applied by TCRdb to the 5' RACE reads, yields one record per CDR3 protein. Among about 1 million distinct CDR3 sequences, 45% were seen once, and the ten largest hold 15% to 20%. With respect to this clonotype: The antigen remains undetermined.

V lost 3 bases, J lost 4 bases, and 15 bases lay in between. CDR1 is ENHRY, CDR2 SYGVKD, per germline. The CDR3 extends over 15 amino acids. General study points: Significant beta diversity loss was already apparent by age around 36, declining roughly linearly.

The TCR originated in a woman in her fifties or sixties in good health. Source material: blood. The rearrangement joins TRBV10-3 to TRBJ2-5, with D hard to call. The CDR3 DNA follows: TGTGCCATCAGTGATCTCTGGGCCGCGCCAGAGACCCAGTACTTC. Translating gives CAISDLWAAPETQYF.